This T cell receptor beta chain appears in the sequencing data of a study of cytomegalovirus exposure and HLA in healthy donors. This CDR3 comprises 13 residues. In germline, CDR1 is SEHNR, CDR2 FQNEAQ (reference sequence). Trimming at V came to 10 bases and at J to 3 bases, leaving 5 bases not matched to a gene. The PCR contained 60 Vbeta and 13 Jbeta primers. The data were produced by immunoSEQ multiplex PCR, yet TCRdb's version contains in-frame clones alone and is incomplete. The sample includes about 210,000 clones, approximately 83% of them seen just once. This clone has only a few counts. The material sequenced was PBMCs. The receptor's source is a woman aged 50 to 65 in good health and CMV-seropositive. The genes are TRBV7-9 and TRBJ2-2; 7 nucleotides match TRBD1. The CDR3 bases are TGTGCCACCCGACAGGGTGACACCGGGGAGCTGTTTTTT. Amino acid sequence: CATRQGDTGELFF.